The 12 T cell receptor beta chains reported below all come from one sample, sequenced in a study of T cell responses to AZD1222 COVID-19 vaccine. Profiled with immunoSEQ multiplex PCR; TCRdb holds only in-frame clones, not every one. There are tens of thousands of clones in the sample; 88% occur only once, and around 7.8% lies in the top ten. The sequencing used peripheral blood, collected on day 0 of AZD1222 vaccination. Receptors originate from an adult in good health.

V gene TRBV3-1 (or the pseudogene TRBV3-2) combines with J gene TRBJ1-2; 9 bases are a match to TRBD1. The CDR3 is made up of 16 amino acids. The germline gives CDR1 LGHDT, CDR2 YNNKEL (reference sequence). J gave up 2 bases and V 4 bases, and 8 bases lay outside the gene matches. CDR3 sequence: CASSLTGGVRNYGYTF. CDR3 DNA sequence: TGTGCCAGCAGCCTCACAGGGGGCGTGAGAAACTATGGCTACACCTTC.

V and J are TRBV3-1 (or the pseudogene TRBV3-2) and TRBJ2-6; D gene uncertain. The CDR3 is 16 amino acids. V lost 1 base, J lost 0 bases, and 7 bases lay in between. Germline V gives CDR1 LGHDT, CDR2 YNNKEL (reference sequence). The CDR3 DNA is TGTGCCAGCAGCCAAGCAGGATTCTCTGGGGCCAACGTCCTGACTTTC. This codes for CASSQAGFSGANVLTF.

The CDR3: CATSRVGATSSTDTQYF. The CDR3 DNA reads as TGTGCCACCAGCAGAGTTGGGGCAACCTCTAGCACAGATACGCAGTATTTT. The V call is TRBV15, the J call TRBJ2-3, with D maybe TRBD1 (5 bases). V shed 1 base and J shed 0 bases, with 14 bases lying between them. Germline V gene lookup returns CDR1 LNHNV and CDR2 YYDKDF (reference sequence). The CDR3 sequence is 17 residues long.

The V gene is TRBV3-1 (or the pseudogene TRBV3-2), the J gene TRBJ2-5; a possible D gene is TRBD2 (6 bases). Per the germline V gene, CDR1 is LGHDT and CDR2 is YNNKEL (reference sequence). The V end lost 8 bases, the J end lost 6 bases, and 13 bases lay between the germline ends. CDR3 length equals 12 residues. CDR3 sequence (DNA): TGTGCCAGCTCCCCCGGGGGAAAGACCCAGTACTTC. Translating gives CASSPGGKTQYF.

The rearrangement links TRBV6-5 to TRBJ1-1; TRBD1 is a possible D gene (6 bases). Germline V gene lookup returns CDR1 MNHEY and CDR2 SVGAGI. The V and J ends lost 11 bases and 1 base respectively, with 14 bases between them. This CDR3 comprises 13 residues. The chain's CDR3 is CASQGRGNTEAFF. CDR3 DNA sequence: TGTGCCTCTCAGGGGCGGGGGAACACTGAAGCTTTCTTT.

Only one count was recorded for this clone. The V gene is TRBV5-4, the J gene TRBJ2-3; 7 nucleotides line up with TRBD2. This CDR3 has 14 residues. CDR1 is SGHNT, CDR2 YYREEE, per germline (reference sequence). The V gene end was trimmed by 3 bases and the J gene end by 5 bases; junction bases not matched to a gene: 6. Written as DNA, the CDR3 is TGTGCCAGCAGCTGGAAACCGGGGGGAGATACGCAGTATTTT. Translation gives CASSWKPGGDTQYF.

The chain links TRBV20-1 to TRBJ2-7, with D unresolved. There are 13 residues in the CDR3. The germline V gene has CDR1 DFQATT and CDR2 SNEGSKA (reference sequence). Trimming stripped 3 bases from V and 4 bases from J, with 13 bases between. CDR3 residues: CSASAGLGYEQYF. CDR3 DNA: TGCAGTGCTAGTGCCGGGCTGGGTTACGAGCAGTACTTC.

The V gene is TRBV5-1, the J gene TRBJ2-5, with a weak D call TRBD2 (6 bases). Germline V lookup: CDR1 SGHRS, CDR2 YFSETQ. Trimming removed 7 bases at V and 2 bases at J, with 21 bases between. The CDR3 consists of 16 residues. CDR3: CASAQWTGRIQETQYF. The DNA of the CDR3 is TGCGCCAGCGCCCAATGGACGGGGAGGATTCAAGAGACCCAGTACTTC.

The gene calls are TRBV12-3 or TRBV12-4 and TRBJ2-1; D is possibly TRBD1 (5 bases). This CDR3 contains 13 residues. The V end was cut by 3 bases, the J end by 3 bases, with 6 bases between. CDR3 DNA sequence: TGTGCCAGCAGTTTCGACAGCTACAATGAGCAGTTCTTC. Amino acids: CASSFDSYNEQFF.

J is TRBJ2-1 and V is TRBV7-3, with D possibly called TRBD1 or TRBD2 (5 bases each). The ends were cut back, 5 bases at V and 5 bases at J, with 22 bases in the middle. Looked up from germline, CDR1 is SGHTA and CDR2 is FQGTGA. The CDR3 covers 17 residues. CDR3 sequence (DNA): TGTGCCAGCAGCCCCCGGGACGGCCGGGTTTGGGACAATGAGCAGTTCTTC. Protein sequence: CASSPRDGRVWDNEQFF.

This chain joins TRBV28 and TRBJ1-2; a weak D match, TRBD1 (5 bases). V was cut by 3 bases and J by 2 bases, with 7 bases left in between. Germline V gene lookup returns CDR1 MDHEN and CDR2 SYDVKM. The CDR3 is 13 amino acids. CDR3 protein: CASSFRDNYGYTF. CDR3 DNA sequence: TGTGCCAGCAGTTTCCGGGACAACTATGGCTACACCTTC.

The chain employs TRBV19 and TRBJ2-3; no clear D. This CDR3 is built from 14 residues. Germline V gene data show CDR1 as LNHDA and CDR2 as SQIVND (reference sequence). V shed 3 bases and J shed 1 base, with 8 bases lying between them. CDR3 bases: TGTGCCAGTAGTATCTTCGGAGGCACAGATACGCAGTATTTT. Amino acids: CASSIFGGTDTQYF. The variable domain in full, with the rest retrieved from reference TRBV19 and TRBJ2-3, is DGGITQSPKYLFRKEGQNVTLSCEQNLNHDAMYWYRQDPGQGLRLIYYSQIVNDFQKGDIAEGYSVSREKKESFPLTVTSAQKNPTAFYLCASSIFGGTDTQYFGPGTRLTVL.